These 2 T cell receptor beta chains came from one sample sequenced in a study of Ad26.COV2.S vaccination and SARS-CoV-2 variants. Treatment in this sample: some 19 received Ad26.COV2.S at low or high dose, single or two shots; about five received placebo; per-sample allocation not given. The samples were gathered on day 63 after the first injection of vaccine or placebo. TCRdb keeps only in-frame clones here, not all; method: immunoSEQ multiplex PCR. The table records about 350,000 clones, less than 90% of them present only once. Source: peripheral blood, taken in a trial of Ad26.COV2.S vaccine versus placebo. The receptors stem from a person between 18 and 65 years old who received the Ad26.COV2.S COVID-19 vaccine or a placebo.

The chain links TRBV18 to TRBJ1-1; 9 bases agree with TRBD1. This CDR3 comprises 17 residues. Trimming took 1 base from V and 0 from J; bases not matched to a gene: 6. Germline V gene data show CDR1 as KGHSH and CDR2 as LQKENI. The DNA of the CDR3 is TGTGCCAGCTCACCACAGGGACAGGGCCTTCTGAACACTGAAGCTTTCTTT. This codes for CASSPQGQGLLNTEAFF.

V and J are TRBV28 and TRBJ2-1; TRBD2 aligns across 13 bases. The CDR3 runs 16 residues. CDR1 is MDHEN, CDR2 SYDVKM, per germline. V gave up 6 bases and J gave up 3 bases; unmatched junction bases: 5. The DNA for the CDR3 is TGTGCCAGCAGCCGGCGACTAGCGGGAGGCTACAATGAGCAGTTCTTC. Amino acids: CASSRRLAGGYNEQFF.